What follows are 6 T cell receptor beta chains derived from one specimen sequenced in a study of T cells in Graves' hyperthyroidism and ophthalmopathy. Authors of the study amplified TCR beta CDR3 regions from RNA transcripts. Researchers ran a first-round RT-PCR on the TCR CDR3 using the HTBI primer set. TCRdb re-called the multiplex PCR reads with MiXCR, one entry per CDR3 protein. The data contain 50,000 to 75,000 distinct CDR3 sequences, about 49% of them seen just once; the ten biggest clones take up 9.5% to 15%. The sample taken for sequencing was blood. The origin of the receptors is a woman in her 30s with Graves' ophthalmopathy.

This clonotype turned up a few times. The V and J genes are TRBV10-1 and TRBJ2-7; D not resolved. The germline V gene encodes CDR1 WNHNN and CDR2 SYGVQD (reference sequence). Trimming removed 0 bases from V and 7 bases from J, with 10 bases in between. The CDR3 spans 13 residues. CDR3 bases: TGCGCCAGCAGTGAGTCGGCCGCCCCGGAGCAGTACTTC. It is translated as CASSESAAPEQYF.

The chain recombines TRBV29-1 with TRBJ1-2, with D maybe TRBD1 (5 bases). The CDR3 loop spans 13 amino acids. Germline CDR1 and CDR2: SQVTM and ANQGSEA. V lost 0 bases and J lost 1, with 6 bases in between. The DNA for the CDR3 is TGCAGCGTTGAAGATGGGGGTAACTATGGCTACACCTTC. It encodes CSVEDGGNYGYTF.

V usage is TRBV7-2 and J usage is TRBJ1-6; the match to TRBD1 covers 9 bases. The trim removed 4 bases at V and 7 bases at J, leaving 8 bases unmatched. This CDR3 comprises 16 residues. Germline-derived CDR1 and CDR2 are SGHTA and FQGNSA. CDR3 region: CASSSRDRVPNSPLHF. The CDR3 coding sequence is TGTGCCAGCAGCTCCCGGGACAGGGTACCAAATTCACCCCTCCACTTT. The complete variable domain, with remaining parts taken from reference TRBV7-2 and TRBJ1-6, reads GAGVSQSPSNKVTEKGKDVELRCDPISGHTALYWYRQSLGQGLEFLIYFQGNSAPDKSGLPSDRFSAERTGGSVSTLTIQRTQQEDSAVYLCASSSRDRVPNSPLHFGNGTRLTVT.

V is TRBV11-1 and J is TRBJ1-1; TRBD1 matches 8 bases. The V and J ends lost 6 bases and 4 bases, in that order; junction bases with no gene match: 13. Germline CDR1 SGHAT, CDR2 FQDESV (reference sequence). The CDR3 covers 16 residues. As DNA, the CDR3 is TGTGCCAGCAGGACCACTCGGACAGGGATGGGCACTGAAGCTTTCTTT. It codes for CASRTTRTGMGTEAFF. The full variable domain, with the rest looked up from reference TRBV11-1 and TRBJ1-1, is EAEVAQSPRYKITEKSQAVAFWCDPISGHATLYWYRQILGQGPELLVQFQDESVVDDSQLPKDRFSAERLKGVDSTLKIQPAELGDSAMYLCASRTTRTGMGTEAFFGQGTRLTVV.

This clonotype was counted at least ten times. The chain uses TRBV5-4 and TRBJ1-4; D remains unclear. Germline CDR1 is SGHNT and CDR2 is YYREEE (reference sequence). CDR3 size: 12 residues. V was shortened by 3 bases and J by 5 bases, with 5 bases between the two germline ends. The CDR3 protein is CASSSENEKLFF. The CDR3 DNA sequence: TGTGCCAGCAGCTCTGAAAATGAAAAACTGTTTTTT. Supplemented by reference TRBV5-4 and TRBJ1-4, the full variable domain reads ETGVTQSPTHLIKTRGQQVTLRCSSQSGHNTVSWYQQALGQGPQFIFQYYREEENGRGNFPPRFSGLQFPNYSSELNVNALELDDSALYLCASSSENEKLFFGSGTQLSVL.

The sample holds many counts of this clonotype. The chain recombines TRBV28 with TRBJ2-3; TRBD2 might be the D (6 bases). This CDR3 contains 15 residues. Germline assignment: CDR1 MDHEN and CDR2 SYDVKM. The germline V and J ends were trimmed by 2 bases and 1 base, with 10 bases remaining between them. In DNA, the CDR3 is TGTGCCAGCAGTTTAGGTGCTAGCGGCACAGATACGCAGTATTTT. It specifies CASSLGASGTDTQYF.